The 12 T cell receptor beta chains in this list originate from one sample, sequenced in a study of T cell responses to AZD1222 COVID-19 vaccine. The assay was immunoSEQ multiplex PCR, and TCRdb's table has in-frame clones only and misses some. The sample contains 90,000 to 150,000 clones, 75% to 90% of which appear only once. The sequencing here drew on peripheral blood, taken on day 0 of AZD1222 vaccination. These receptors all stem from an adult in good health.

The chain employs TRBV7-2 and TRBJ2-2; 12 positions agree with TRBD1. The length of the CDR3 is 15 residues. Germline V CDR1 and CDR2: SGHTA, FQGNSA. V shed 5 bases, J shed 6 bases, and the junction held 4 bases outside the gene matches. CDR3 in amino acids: CASSRDRGLSGELFF. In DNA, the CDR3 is TGTGCCAGCAGCCGGGACAGGGGGCTATCCGGGGAGCTGTTTTTT. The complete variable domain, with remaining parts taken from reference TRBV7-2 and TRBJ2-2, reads GAGVSQSPSNKVTEKGKDVELRCDPISGHTALYWYRQSLGQGLEFLIYFQGNSAPDKSGLPSDRFSAERTGGSVSTLTIQRTQQEDSAVYLCASSRDRGLSGELFFGEGSRLTVL.

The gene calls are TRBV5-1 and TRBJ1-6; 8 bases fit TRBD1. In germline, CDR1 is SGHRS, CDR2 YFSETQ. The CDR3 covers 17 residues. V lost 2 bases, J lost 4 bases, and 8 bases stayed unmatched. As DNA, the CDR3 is TGCGCCAGCAGCTTAAGCATACAGGGGGATTATAATTCACCCCTCCACTTT. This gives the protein CASSLSIQGDYNSPLHF.

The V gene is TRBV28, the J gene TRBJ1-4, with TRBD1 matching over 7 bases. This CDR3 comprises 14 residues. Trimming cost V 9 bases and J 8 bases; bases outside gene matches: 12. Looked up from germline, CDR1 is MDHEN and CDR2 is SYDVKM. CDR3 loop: CASHRQLQGEKLFF. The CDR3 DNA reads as TGTGCCAGTCATCGGCAATTACAGGGGGAAAAACTGTTTTTT.

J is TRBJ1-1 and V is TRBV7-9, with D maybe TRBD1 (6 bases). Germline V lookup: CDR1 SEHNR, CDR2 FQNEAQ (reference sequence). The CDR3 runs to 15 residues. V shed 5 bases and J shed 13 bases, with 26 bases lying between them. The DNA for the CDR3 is TGTGCCAGCAGCCCCGGAGATTTACCCAGGGGCTTGGTTTTCTTT. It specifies CASSPGDLPRGLVFF.

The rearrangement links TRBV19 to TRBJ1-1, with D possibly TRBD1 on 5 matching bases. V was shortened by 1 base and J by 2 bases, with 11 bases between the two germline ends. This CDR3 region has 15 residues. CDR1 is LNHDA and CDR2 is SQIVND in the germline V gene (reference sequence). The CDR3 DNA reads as TGTGCCAGTAGTATAGCGGGGCAGCTTAACACTGAAGCTTTCTTT. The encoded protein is CASSIAGQLNTEAFF.

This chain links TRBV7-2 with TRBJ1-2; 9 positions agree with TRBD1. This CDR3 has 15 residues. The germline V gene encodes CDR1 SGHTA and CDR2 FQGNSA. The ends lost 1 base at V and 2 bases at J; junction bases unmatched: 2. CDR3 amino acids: CASSLGGTGNYGYTF. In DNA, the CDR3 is TGTGCCAGCAGCTTAGGGGGGACAGGGAACTATGGCTACACCTTC.

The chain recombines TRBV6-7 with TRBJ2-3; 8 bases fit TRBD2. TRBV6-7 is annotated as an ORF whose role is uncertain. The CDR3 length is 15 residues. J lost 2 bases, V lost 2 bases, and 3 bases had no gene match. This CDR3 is CASSYGSGVTDTQYF. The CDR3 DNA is TGTGCCAGCAGTTACGGTAGCGGGGTCACAGATACGCAGTATTTT.

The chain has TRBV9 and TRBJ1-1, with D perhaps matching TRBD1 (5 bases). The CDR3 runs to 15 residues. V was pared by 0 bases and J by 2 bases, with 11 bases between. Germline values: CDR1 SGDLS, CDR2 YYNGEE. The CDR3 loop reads CASSVAQDINTEAFF. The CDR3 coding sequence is TGTGCCAGCAGCGTAGCCCAGGACATTAACACTGAAGCTTTCTTT. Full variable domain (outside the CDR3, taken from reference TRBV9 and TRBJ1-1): DSGVTQTPKHLITATGQRVTLRCSPRSGDLSVYWYQQSLDQGLQFLIQYYNGEERAKGNILERFSAQQFPDLHSELNLSSLELGDSALYFCASSVAQDINTEAFFGQGTRLTVV.

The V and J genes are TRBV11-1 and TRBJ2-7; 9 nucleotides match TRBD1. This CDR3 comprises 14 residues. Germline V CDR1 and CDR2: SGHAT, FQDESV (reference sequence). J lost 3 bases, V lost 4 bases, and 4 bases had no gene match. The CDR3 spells CASSYPGQGYEQYF. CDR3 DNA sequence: TGTGCCAGCAGCTACCCGGGACAGGGCTACGAGCAGTACTTC.

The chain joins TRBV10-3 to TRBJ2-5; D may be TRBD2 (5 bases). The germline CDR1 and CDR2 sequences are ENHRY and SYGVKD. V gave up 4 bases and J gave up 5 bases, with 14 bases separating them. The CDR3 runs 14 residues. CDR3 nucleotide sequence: TGTGCCATCAGTGGAAAAGCGGACCGCGAGACCCAGTACTTC. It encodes CAISGKADRETQYF.

The CDR3: CASSSLTAMNSPLHF. In DNA form, the CDR3 reads TGTGCCAGCAGTAGCCTGACAGCGATGAATTCACCCCTCCACTTT. The rearrangement joins TRBV6-5 to TRBJ1-6; the D gene is possibly TRBD1 (5 bases). CDR1 MNHEY and CDR2 SVGAGI come from the germline V gene. V lost 5 bases, J lost 7 bases, and 15 bases lay in between. The CDR3 spans 15 residues.

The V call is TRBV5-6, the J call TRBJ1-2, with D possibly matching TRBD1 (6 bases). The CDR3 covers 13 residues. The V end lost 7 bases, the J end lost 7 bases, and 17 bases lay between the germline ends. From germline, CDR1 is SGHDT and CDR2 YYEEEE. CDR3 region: CASAREGGLGYTF. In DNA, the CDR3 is TGTGCCAGCGCCAGGGAGGGGGGGCTTGGCTACACCTTC.